Following are 2 T cell receptor beta chains from one sample sequenced in a study of blood T cell repertoires in COVID-19. TCRdb's table, derived via immunoSEQ multiplex PCR, lists solely in-frame clones and lacks some. The sample records 200,000 or so clones, 70% to 90% being singletons. The sample taken for sequencing was peripheral blood. These receptors came from a person aged 70 to 85 with COVID-19, enrolled during active disease.

The chain recombines TRBV3-1 (or the pseudogene TRBV3-2) with TRBJ2-3, with a tentative D call TRBD2 (5 bases). Germline CDR1 and CDR2: LGHDT and YNNKEL (reference sequence). CDR3 size: 17 residues. The V end lost 4 bases, the J end lost 4 bases, and 21 bases lay between the germline ends. CDR3 nucleotides: TGTGCCAGCAGCCCGGTGCGAGGCGGGTGGATCGCAGATACGCAGTATTTT. Translated, it gives CASSPVRGGWIADTQYF.

The V gene is TRBV18, the J gene TRBJ2-7; possibly TRBD1 for D (5 bases). The V gene's germline CDR1 is KGHSH and CDR2 LQKENI. The CDR3 has 12 residues. V shed 5 bases and J shed 6 bases, with 11 bases lying between them. In nucleotides, the CDR3 is TGTGCCAGCTCATCCTCAGGGCGCGAGCAGTACTTC. Translation gives CASSSSGREQYF.